This paragraph covers one T cell receptor (beta chain) sequence. Its cognate antigen is unknown. The sample comes from a study of cytomegalovirus exposure and HLA in healthy donors. Overall study findings and caveats: Cytomegalovirus-associated status was assigned to some 160 TCR beta chains. In a later analysis, specific HLA alleles were associated with under 20,000 TCR beta sequences at a 0.05 false discovery rate. A few chains linked to CMV were shown in vitro to be specific for CMV antigens.

V lost 6 bases to trimming and J lost 1 base; unmatched junction nucleotides: 11. Looked up from germline, CDR1 is LNHDA and CDR2 is SQIVND (reference sequence). The CDR3 consists of 18 residues. The study ran its PCR with 60 Vbeta and 13 Jbeta primers. As processed by the authors: Later analysis identified tens of millions of unique TCR beta chains, 9 million to 13 million shared. Method: immunoSEQ multiplex PCR; TCRdb's copy keeps in-frame clones and lacks some. That table gives V, J and clone size, and the DNA gave D and trimming. The sample has approximately 120,000 clones. Sequencing used PBMCs. The chain combines TRBV19 with TRBJ2-2; 10 bases line up with TRBD2. This receptor was obtained from a man in his thirties or forties in good health and CMV-seronegative. CDR3 in amino acids: CASRGLAGVSWNTGELFF. CDR3 DNA: TGTGCCAGTAGGGGGCTAGCGGGAGTTAGTTGGAACACCGGGGAGCTGTTTTTT. Supplemented by reference TRBV19 and TRBJ2-2, the full variable domain reads DGGITQSPKYLFRKEGQNVTLSCEQNLNHDAMYWYRQDPGQGLRLIYYSQIVNDFQKGDIAEGYSVSREKKESFPLTVTSAQKNPTAFYLCASRGLAGVSWNTGELFFGEGSRLTVL.